This T cell receptor (beta chain) was sequenced for a study of neurological immune-mediated disorders. General study findings and limits: Clinical and MRI features did not associate with the cluster found in multiple sclerosis patients. According to phylogenetic grouping, one related-CDR3 cluster, a possible signature, contained the repertoires of 18 of 34 multiple sclerosis patients.

CDR3 length equals 14 residues. V lost 5 bases and J lost 2, with 12 bases in between. Germline V lookup: CDR1 SEHNR, CDR2 FQNEAQ (reference sequence). cDNA synthesis was performed by 5'RACE with 10-nucleotide random UMIs. TCRdb reanalysed the 5' RACE reads using MiXCR and keeps one entry per CDR3 protein. The data contain tens of thousands of distinct CDR3 sequences, around 2.6% of them seen just once; the ten biggest clones take up 0.9% to 1.4%. This clonotype appeared many times. No antigen is known for it. The origin of this receptor is a woman aged 25-40 years with multiple sclerosis. The gene calls are TRBV7-9 and TRBJ2-5; a possible D gene is TRBD2 (5 bases). Sample: PBMCs. Here the CDR3 reads CASSHTGLQETQYF. CDR3 bases: TGTGCCAGCAGCCACACGGGATTGCAAGAGACCCAGTACTTC.